Following are 27 T cell receptor beta chains from one sample sequenced in a study of CDR3 diversity in severe acne. TCRdb ran MiXCR on the PCR reads and lists one entry per CDR3 protein. The sample lists approximately 79,000 distinct CDR3 sequences, roughly half occurring once. The sample consisted of blood. The receptor set was obtained from a male donor in good health, serving as a control.

This clonotype was seen many times. The chain joins TRBV4-1 to TRBJ2-7, with 11 nucleotides matching TRBD2. Germline loops: CDR1 MGHRA, CDR2 YSYEKL. This CDR3 contains 18 residues. V was clipped by 1 base and J by 2 bases; unmatched bases: 10. CDR3 loop: CASSQVVTTSGRAYEQYF. CDR3 coding DNA: TGCGCCAGCAGCCAAGTTGTAACCACTAGCGGGAGAGCCTACGAGCAGTACTTC.

The rearrangement uses TRBV2 and TRBJ2-2; TRBD1 is a possible D gene (5 bases). CDR1 and CDR2 from the germline V gene are SNHLY and FYNNEI. CDR3 length equals 15 residues. V shed 8 bases and J shed 1 base, with 14 bases lying between them. In DNA form, the CDR3 reads TGTGCCAGCGCGACGAGCAGGGTGAACACCGGGGAGCTGTTTTTT. Amino acid sequence: CASATSRVNTGELFF.

In nucleotides, the CDR3 is TGTGCCACCAGCAGATACAGGGACACTGAAGCTTTCTTT. It is translated as CATSRYRDTEAFF. The chain joins TRBV15 to TRBJ1-1, with D possibly matching TRBD1 (6 bases). Trimming cost V 2 bases and J 3 bases, with 7 bases left between them. Germline lookup yields CDR1 LNHNV and CDR2 YYDKDF (reference sequence). CDR3 length: 13 amino acids.

The chain employs TRBV7-3 and TRBJ1-2; D not resolved. The ends were cut back, 0 bases at V and 4 bases at J, with 6 bases in the middle. The germline CDR1 and CDR2 sequences are SGHTA and FQGTGA. This CDR3 has 13 residues. CDR3: CASSLTDGYGYTF. As DNA, the CDR3 is TGTGCCAGCAGCTTAACGGATGGCTATGGCTACACCTTC.

V and J are TRBV20-1 and TRBJ2-1; D is possibly TRBD1 or TRBD2 (7 bases each). Germline V gives CDR1 DFQATT, CDR2 SNEGSKA (reference sequence). The V end lost 5 bases, the J end lost 3 bases, and 17 bases lay between the germline ends. The CDR3 runs to 15 residues. The CDR3 protein is CSAALGGGGYNEQFF. CDR3 coding DNA: TGCAGTGCTGCCCTAGGGGGCGGGGGCTACAATGAGCAGTTCTTC.

This chain connects TRBV27 to TRBJ1-2, with D possibly TRBD1 on 5 matching bases. The germline V gene encodes CDR1 MNHEY and CDR2 SMNVEV (reference sequence). This CDR3 has 14 residues. Trimming left V 5 bases short and J 8 bases short, with 18 bases between. CDR3 in amino acids: CASSPSWGESGYTF. The CDR3 DNA is TGTGCCAGCAGTCCCTCCTGGGGGGAGAGCGGCTACACCTTC.

The chain links TRBV2 to TRBJ1-5, with TRBD1 matching 8 bases. Germline loops: CDR1 SNHLY, CDR2 FYNNEI. CDR3 length: 16 amino acids. J lost 5 bases, V lost 6 bases, and 12 bases had no gene match. The DNA for the CDR3 is TGTGCCAGCAGCGATCTGGCAGGGGGCAGCGATCAGCCCCAGCATTTT. This sequence encodes CASSDLAGGSDQPQHF. Variable domain in full (rest from reference TRBV2 and TRBJ1-5): EPEVTQTPSHQVTQMGQEVILRCVPISNHLYFYWYRQILGQKVEFLVSFYNNEISEKSEIFDDQFSVERPDGSNFTLKIRSTKLEDSAMYFCASSDLAGGSDQPQHFGDGTRLSIL.

V usage is TRBV6-4 and J usage is TRBJ2-7; the match to TRBD1 covers 10 bases. This CDR3 is 17 amino acids long. CDR1 MRHNA and CDR2 SNTAGT come from the germline V gene. The V gene end was trimmed by 4 bases and the J gene end by 5 bases; junction bases not matched to a gene: 14. DNA for the CDR3: TGTGCCAGCAGTGCCTCGAAAGGAGGGACAGGGGACCACGAGCAGTACTTC. It codes for CASSASKGGTGDHEQYF.

The table lists this clonotype with many counts. The chain combines TRBV5-4 with TRBJ2-7, with D perhaps matching TRBD2 (6 bases). CDR3 length: 16 amino acids. Germline V gene sequence: CDR1 SGHNT, CDR2 YYREEE (reference sequence). V shed 3 bases and J shed 0 bases, with 16 bases lying between them. The CDR3 nucleotides read TGTGCCAGCAGCTCGGGACTGGGCGGAAGCTCCTACGAGCAGTACTTC. Protein: CASSSGLGGSSYEQYF.

V is TRBV12-3 or TRBV12-4 and J is TRBJ2-3, with 13 nucleotides matching TRBD2. V gave up 5 bases and J gave up 9 bases; unmatched junction bases: 5. The CDR3 totals 14 residues. CDR3 loop: CASSLGLAGVTQYF. CDR3 coding DNA: TGTGCCAGCAGTCTTGGACTAGCGGGAGTCACGCAGTATTTT.

The chain carries TRBV3-1 and TRBJ1-1; D is unclear. This CDR3 region has 12 residues. Germline CDR1 LGHDT, CDR2 YNNKEL (reference sequence). Trimming pared 3 bases from V and 5 bases from J, leaving 7 bases between. The CDR3 sequence: CASSQGWTEAFF. In DNA, the CDR3 is TGTGCCAGCAGCCAGGGATGGACTGAAGCTTTCTTT.

This clonotype came up many times. The chain employs TRBV24-1 and TRBJ2-1; no clear D gene. The CDR3 spans 14 residues. The germline gives CDR1 KGHDR, CDR2 SFDVKD. V lost 1 base and J lost 6, with 9 bases in between. The DNA for the CDR3 is TGTGCCACCAGTGATTTTGGACCTCTCAATGAGCAGTTCTTC. Residues: CATSDFGPLNEQFF.

This clonotype has ten or more counts. This chain links TRBV20-1 with TRBJ1-4, with 8 nucleotides matching TRBD1. CDR3 length: 14 residues. Germline V gene data show CDR1 as DFQATT and CDR2 as SNEGSKA (reference sequence). Trimming took 1 base from V and 8 from J; bases not matched to a gene: 6. CDR3 residues: CSARGGTGGEKLFF. CDR3 DNA sequence: TGCAGTGCTAGAGGCGGGACAGGAGGGGAAAAACTGTTTTTT.

In this sample, this clonotype turned up many times. The chain links TRBV28 to TRBJ2-7; 7 nucleotides line up with TRBD1. From germline, CDR1 is MDHEN and CDR2 SYDVKM. With 6 bases clipped from V and 2 bases from J, the junction kept 10 bases outside the gene matches. This CDR3 is built from 15 residues. CDR3 residues: CASSPGEQGPYEQYF. The DNA of the CDR3 is TGTGCCAGCAGCCCTGGGGAACAGGGGCCCTACGAGCAGTACTTC.

The J gene is TRBJ1-1, the V gene TRBV5-1; TRBD1 matches 9 bases. V shed 3 bases, J shed 7 bases, and the junction held 7 bases outside the gene matches. Germline V gives CDR1 SGHRS, CDR2 YFSETQ. The CDR3 is made up of 14 amino acids. The chain's CDR3 is CASSWTGDGLEAFF. DNA of the CDR3: TGCGCCAGCAGCTGGACAGGGGACGGCCTTGAAGCTTTCTTT.

This clonotype was seen repeatedly, ten times or more. This rearrangement joins TRBV20-1 to TRBJ2-7; D gene uncertain. This CDR3 contains 11 residues. V lost 3 bases, J lost 3 bases, and 6 bases lay in between. Per germline, CDR1 DFQATT and CDR2 SNEGSKA (reference sequence). The CDR3 is CSAREYYEQYF. The CDR3 bases are TGCAGTGCTAGGGAGTACTACGAGCAGTACTTC.

This chain uses TRBV20-1 with TRBJ2-3; D possibly corresponds to TRBD2 (6 bases). CDR1 is DFQATT and CDR2 is SNEGSKA in the germline V gene (reference sequence). Deletions cut 0 bases from V and 1 base from J, with 8 bases between. The CDR3 runs 14 residues. The CDR3 DNA reads TGCAGTGCTAGAGATGGCGGGGGCACAGATACGCAGTATTTT. It encodes CSARDGGGTDTQYF.

A few counts support this clonotype. The chain joins TRBV7-9 to TRBJ1-2, with TRBD1 matching 7 bases. Germline V gene data show CDR1 as SEHNR and CDR2 as FQNEAQ (reference sequence). The CDR3 has 18 residues. J lost 2 bases, V lost 3 bases, and 15 bases had no gene match. In nucleotides, the CDR3 is TGTGCCAGCAGCTTCTTGGGTTCCGAGGGGACAGCAAACTATGGCTACACCTTC. Translation: CASSFLGSEGTANYGYTF. Looking up the rest from reference TRBV7-9 and TRBJ1-2 gives the full variable domain: DTGVSQNPRHKITKRGQNVTFRCDPISEHNRLYWYRQTLGQGPEFLTYFQNEAQLEKSRLLSDRFSAERPKGSFSTLEIQRTEQGDSAMYLCASSFLGSEGTANYGYTFGSGTRLTVV.

This clonotype has a handful of counts. The chain uses TRBV20-1 and TRBJ2-5, with TRBD2 identical over 8 bases. CDR1 is DFQATT, CDR2 SNEGSKA, per germline (reference sequence). The CDR3 consists of 13 residues. The V gene end was trimmed by 3 bases and the J gene end by 5 bases; junction bases not matched to a gene: 5. The CDR3 protein is CSARTSARETQYF. The CDR3 DNA reads as TGCAGTGCTAGGACTAGCGCTAGGGAGACCCAGTACTTC.

This clonotype was observed a few times. The chain carries TRBV2 and TRBJ2-3; 9 positions match TRBD1. The CDR3 totals 15 residues. The ends lost 6 bases at V and 4 bases at J; junction bases unmatched: 8. The germline CDR1 and CDR2 sequences are SNHLY and FYNNEI. The CDR3 spells CASSRQGQGSDTQYF. The CDR3 coding sequence is TGTGCCAGCAGCCGACAAGGACAGGGGTCAGATACGCAGTATTTT.

The chain couples TRBV11-1 to TRBJ1-2, with D uncertain. The germline CDR1 and CDR2 sequences are SGHAT and FQDESV (reference sequence). V lost 1 base and J 4 bases, leaving 13 bases between the germline ends. This CDR3 has 15 residues. The CDR3 coding sequence is TGTGCCAGCAGCTTAGTATGGCAGCATACCTATGGCTACACCTTC. Translation: CASSLVWQHTYGYTF.

This clonotype is medium-sized in the sample. The J gene is TRBJ1-1, the V gene TRBV10-3; D is unclear. This CDR3 has 14 amino acids. Germline V CDR1 and CDR2: ENHRY, SYGVKD. Trimming pared 0 bases from V and 5 bases from J, leaving 10 bases between. The CDR3 loop is CAISESSGITEAFF. Written as DNA, the CDR3 is TGTGCCATCAGTGAGTCATCGGGGATAACTGAAGCTTTCTTT.

The chain joins TRBV5-1 to TRBJ2-7; 13 positions agree with TRBD2. The CDR3 totals 15 residues. The V gene end was trimmed by 2 bases and the J gene end by 7 bases; junction bases not matched to a gene: 6. Germline CDR1 SGHRS, CDR2 YFSETQ. The CDR3 loop reads CASSLGLAGVNEQYF. Here the CDR3 DNA reads TGCGCCAGCAGCTTAGGACTAGCGGGAGTCAATGAGCAGTACTTC.

This chain joins TRBV15 and TRBJ1-6; 8 bases line up with TRBD1. V shed 6 bases and J 9 bases; nucleotides not matched to a gene: 13. CDR1 is LNHNV, CDR2 YYDKDF, per germline (reference sequence). This CDR3 spans 16 amino acids. CDR3 bases: TGTGCCACCAGTCGACCGGGACAGGTAGTAGGTTCACCCCTCCACTTT. This codes for CATSRPGQVVGSPLHF.

There are a few counts of this clonotype. In nucleotides, the CDR3 is TGTGCCACCAGCAGAGCGCTTGGGTACGCGAACACCGGGGAGCTGTTTTTT. This sequence encodes CATSRALGYANTGELFF. The chain employs TRBV15 and TRBJ2-2; D ambiguous. CDR1 is LNHNV, CDR2 YYDKDF, per germline (reference sequence). Trimming cost V 1 base and J 0 bases, with 12 bases left between them. CDR3 length: 17 amino acids.

The table lists this clonotype with many counts. CDR3 sequence reads: CASTVMGSYEQYF. The CDR3 region has the DNA TGTGCCAGCACCGTTATGGGGTCATACGAGCAGTACTTC. The J gene is TRBJ2-7, the V gene TRBV13, with D uncertain. Trimming took 7 bases from V and 4 from J, leaving 14 bases between them. CDR1 and CDR2 (germline): PRHDT, FYEKMQ (reference sequence). The CDR3 is 13 amino acids.

The chain combines TRBV4-1 with TRBJ2-7; 13 positions agree with TRBD2. V lost 2 bases to trimming and J lost 4 bases; unmatched junction nucleotides: 5. The CDR3 length is 16 residues. Germline V gene lookup returns CDR1 MGHRA and CDR2 YSYEKL. The CDR3 DNA reads as TGCGCCAGCAGCCAAATCCCGGGACTAGCGGGATACGAGCAGTACTTC. This encodes CASSQIPGLAGYEQYF.